A selection of T cell receptor beta chains follows, all from one sample in a study of control samples from healthy donors and cancer patients. Repertoires were generated with immunoSEQ multiplex PCR, while TCRdb's copy carries only in-frame clones and drops some. The data contain 51,000 or so clones, 75% to 90% of them singletons. The source material was blood. The receptors stem from a man aged 70-80 years in good health. Each CDR3 is given with its conserved first and last residue. D genes are given only for firm matches. Clone size is not always given. Where it is, it says once, few, many or a class for expanded clones.

j_call: TRBJ1-4
clone_size: .
d_call: TRBD1
v_call: TRBV28
cdr3_aa: CASRTGFKEKLFF
cdr3_nt: TGTGCCAGCAGGACAGGGTTTAAAGAAAAACTGTTTTTT

j_call: TRBJ2-7
clone_size: .
d_call: TRBD2
v_call: TRBV6-1
cdr3_aa: CASSENTGTAGAEQYF
cdr3_nt: TGTGCCAGCAGTGAAAACACCGGGACGGCGGGAGCCGAGCAGTACTTC

j_call: TRBJ2-7
clone_size: once
d_call: TRBD1
v_call: TRBV28
cdr3_aa: CASSYYRDRGYEQYF
cdr3_nt: TGTGCCAGCAGTTACTACCGGGACAGGGGCTACGAGCAGTACTTC

j_call: TRBJ2-2
clone_size: .
d_call: .
v_call: TRBV5-6
cdr3_aa: CASSFGFGGELFF
cdr3_nt: TGTGCCAGCAGCTTCGGTTTTGGAGGGGAGCTGTTTTTT

j_call: TRBJ2-7
clone_size: .
d_call: .
v_call: TRBV7-2
cdr3_aa: CASGDRTPYEQYF
cdr3_nt: TGTGCCAGCGGAGACCGGACTCCCTACGAGCAGTACTTC

j_call: TRBJ2-7
clone_size: .
d_call: .
v_call: TRBV7-2
cdr3_aa: CASSLFRQGASYEQYF
cdr3_nt: TGTGCCAGCAGCTTATTTCGCCAGGGCGCTTCCTACGAGCAGTACTTC

j_call: TRBJ2-4
clone_size: .
d_call: TRBD2
v_call: TRBV11-2
cdr3_aa: CASSLNVASGEYF
cdr3_nt: TGTGCCAGCAGCTTAAATGTGGCTAGCGGGGAGTACTTC

j_call: TRBJ1-1
clone_size: .
d_call: .
v_call: TRBV29-1
cdr3_aa: CSVEMGGEAFF
cdr3_nt: TGCAGCGTTGAAATGGGGGGGGAAGCTTTCTTT

j_call: TRBJ2-5
clone_size: .
d_call: .
v_call: TRBV11-2
cdr3_aa: CASSFTSQETQYF
cdr3_nt: TGTGCCAGCAGTTTTACATCCCAAGAGACCCAGTACTTC

j_call: TRBJ1-2
clone_size: .
d_call: .
v_call: TRBV19
cdr3_aa: CASSFIDSLYGYTF
cdr3_nt: TGTGCCAGTAGTTTCATCGACAGCCTCTATGGCTACACCTTC

j_call: TRBJ2-5
clone_size: .
d_call: .
v_call: TRBV7-9
cdr3_aa: CASSPRRVQETQYF
cdr3_nt: TGTGCCAGCAGCCCTAGGAGGGTCCAAGAGACCCAGTACTTC

j_call: TRBJ2-7
clone_size: .
d_call: .
v_call: TRBV5-1
cdr3_aa: CASSLRPLYEQYF
cdr3_nt: TGCGCCAGCAGCTTAAGACCCCTCTACGAGCAGTACTTC

j_call: TRBJ1-4
clone_size: .
d_call: .
v_call: TRBV15
cdr3_aa: CATSFATNEKLFF
cdr3_nt: TGTGCCACCAGCTTTGCAACTAATGAAAAACTGTTTTTT

j_call: TRBJ2-7
clone_size: .
d_call: .
v_call: TRBV2
cdr3_aa: CASRQGTYEQYF
cdr3_nt: TGTGCCAGCAGACAGGGAACCTACGAGCAGTACTTC

j_call: TRBJ1-1
clone_size: .
d_call: .
v_call: TRBV15
cdr3_aa: CATAGQGSTEAFF
cdr3_nt: TGTGCCACCGCAGGGCAGGGCAGCACTGAAGCTTTCTTT

j_call: TRBJ1-5
clone_size: .
d_call: .
v_call: TRBV19
cdr3_aa: CASKVTGVSSNQPQHF
cdr3_nt: TGTGCCAGTAAGGTTACTGGGGTGAGTAGCAATCAGCCCCAGCATTTT

j_call: TRBJ1-2
clone_size: .
d_call: .
v_call: TRBV28
cdr3_aa: CASSSSGGYTF
cdr3_nt: TGTGCCAGCAGTTCATCGGGGGGCTACACCTTC

j_call: TRBJ2-3
clone_size: .
d_call: .
v_call: TRBV6-1
cdr3_aa: CASSEKYWGTDTQYF
cdr3_nt: TGTGCCAGCAGTGAAAAGTATTGGGGCACAGATACGCAGTATTTT

j_call: TRBJ1-5
clone_size: .
d_call: .
v_call: TRBV15
cdr3_aa: CATSTSSGFQPQHF
cdr3_nt: TGTGCCACCAGCACCTCATCAGGGTTTCAGCCCCAGCATTTT

j_call: TRBJ1-2
clone_size: .
d_call: TRBD1
v_call: TRBV6-1
cdr3_aa: CASSEGQGAGAKGYTF
cdr3_nt: TGTGCCAGCAGTGAAGGACAGGGGGCTGGGGCAAAAGGCTACACCTTC